This T cell receptor beta chain originates from a study of T cells of healthy individuals. TCRdb reprocessed the 5' RACE reads via MiXCR and lists one record per CDR3 protein. The sample shows fewer than 90,000 distinct CDR3 sequences, 4% to 5.5% of them seen only once. As regards this clonotype: This may stem from a read error, because a much larger clone lies one nucleotide away.

Germline V gene lookup returns CDR1 MNHNY and CDR2 SVGAGI (reference sequence). The V segment lost 6 bases and the J segment 7 bases; nucleotides outside the gene matches: 14. CDR3 length equals 17 residues. The sequence derives from a female donor in good health. The rearrangement links TRBV6-6 to TRBJ2-1; TRBD2 matches 11 bases. CDR3 amino acids: CASSLAGLAVVGNEQFF. The CDR3 nucleotides are TGTGCCAGCAGCCTGGCGGGACTAGCGGTAGTCGGTAATGAGCAGTTCTTC.